A single sample is the source of the 25 T cell receptor beta chains below, sequenced in a study of beta chain features in type 1 diabetes. The sequenced template was cDNA made from the entire isolated RNA. Data came from immunoSEQ multiplex PCR; TCRdb stores just in-frame clones and leaves some out. In the table there are a few hundred thousand clones, roughly 13% of which are singletons. The sample comprised naive CD4+ T cells from blood. The receptors come from a man aged 18 to 29 in good health.

This clone was found a few times. The V and J genes are TRBV7-3 and TRBJ2-4, with 8 bases matching TRBD2. The CDR3 contains 21 residues. CDR1 and CDR2 (germline): SGHTA, FQGTGA. The J segment lost 1 base and the V segment lost 2 bases, leaving 19 bases of the junction unmatched. For the CDR3, the DNA is TGTGCCAGCAGCTTATTGCCCCCGGGACTAGAGGGAGTAGCGGCCAAAAACATTCAGTACTTC. Translation gives CASSLLPPGLEGVAAKNIQYF.

This sequence joins TRBV15 and TRBJ2-2; D not resolved. Deletions cut 3 bases from V and 1 base from J, with 6 bases between. The CDR3 runs 14 residues. Germline-derived CDR1 and CDR2 are LNHNV and YYDKDF (reference sequence). CDR3 nucleotide sequence: TGTGCCACCAGCAGGAACAAGAACACCGGGGAGCTGTTTTTT. It encodes CATSRNKNTGELFF.

The chain combines TRBV13 with TRBJ2-1; TRBD1 might be the D (6 bases). This CDR3 is built from 12 residues. The V and J ends lost 1 base and 16 bases respectively, with 14 bases between them. Germline V gene sequence: CDR1 PRHDT, CDR2 FYEKMQ (reference sequence). The CDR3 coding sequence is TGTGCCAGCAGCTTAGTAGGGACACGGGTATTCTTC. It codes for CASSLVGTRVFF.

This clone was recorded a few times. This sequence joins TRBV6-6 and TRBJ2-7; 7 nucleotides match TRBD2. The CDR3 has 14 amino acids. Germline CDR1 is MNHNY and CDR2 is SVGAGI (reference sequence). J gave up 2 bases and V 0 bases, and 1 base lay outside the gene matches. CDR3 nucleotides: TGTGCCAGCAGTTACTCGGCGGGAGCCTACGAGCAGTACTTC. Translated, it gives CASSYSAGAYEQYF.

This clone was seen a handful of times. The V gene is TRBV5-4, the J gene TRBJ2-2, with D possibly TRBD2 on 5 matching bases. The germline V gene has CDR1 SGHNT and CDR2 YYREEE (reference sequence). V was pared by 2 bases and J by 4 bases, with 12 bases between. The CDR3 spans 15 residues. The CDR3 nucleotides are TGTGCCAGCAGCTTTAGCGTTTCGGGCACCGGGGAGCTGTTTTTT. Translating it yields CASSFSVSGTGELFF.

The sample holds a few counts of this clone. The chain carries TRBV30 and TRBJ1-2; D unresolved. Germline values: CDR1 GTSNPN, CDR2 SVGIG (reference sequence). CDR3 size: 13 residues. The V end lost 0 bases, the J end lost 4 bases, and 9 bases lay between the germline ends. The CDR3 DNA reads TGTGCCTGGAGTGTGTCCCCGGTCTATGGCTACACCTTC. Amino acid sequence: CAWSVSPVYGYTF.

The chain carries TRBV21-1 and TRBJ2-7; the D segment call TRBD2 is taken from the table without a DNA check. TRBV21-1 has pseudogene status. The CDR3 has 18 amino acids. This CDR3 reads CASSKAQRNGRGLYEQYF. CDR3 in DNA: TGTGCCAGCAGCAAAGCGCAGCGGAACGGTAGGGGACTATACGAGCAGTACTTC.

This chain joins TRBV9 and TRBJ1-5; D might be TRBD1 (5 bases). The CDR3 consists of 15 residues. CDR1 is SGDLS, CDR2 YYNGEE, per germline. Deletions cut 0 bases from V and 1 base from J, with 8 bases between. CDR3 sequence reads: CASSVAPGSNQPQHF. The DNA of the CDR3 is TGTGCCAGCAGCGTAGCTCCAGGGAGCAATCAGCCCCAGCATTTT.

The rearrangement links TRBV30 to TRBJ2-1; 13 positions agree with TRBD2. This CDR3 has 17 residues. V shed 3 bases, J shed 3 bases, and the junction held 8 bases outside the gene matches. Germline CDR1 GTSNPN, CDR2 SVGIG (reference sequence). In DNA form, the CDR3 reads TGTGCCTGGAGACTATCGGGACTAGCGGGATTCTACAATGAGCAGTTCTTC. As protein: CAWRLSGLAGFYNEQFF.

This clone was seen a handful of times. The gene calls are TRBV18 and TRBJ2-4, with a possible D match to TRBD1 (6 bases). The CDR3 has 15 amino acids. CDR1 and CDR2 from the germline V gene are KGHSH and LQKENI. V shed 4 bases and J shed 0 bases, with 10 bases lying between them. The CDR3 DNA is TGTGCCAGCTCACTTCAACAGGGAGCCAAAAACATTCAGTACTTC. This codes for CASSLQQGAKNIQYF.

The genes are TRBV13 and TRBJ2-7, with 11 bases matching TRBD1. The CDR3 covers 17 residues. The germline gives CDR1 PRHDT, CDR2 FYEKMQ (reference sequence). Trimming at V came to 2 bases and at J to 3 bases, leaving 9 bases not matched to a gene. The DNA for the CDR3 is TGTGCCAGCAGCTTATTAGGTTTGGGACAGGGGGACTACGAGCAGTACTTC. The encoded protein is CASSLLGLGQGDYEQYF.

The chain is built from TRBV19 and TRBJ1-5; unclear D gene. Trimming pared 4 bases from V and 3 bases from J, leaving 13 bases between. The CDR3 extends over 15 amino acids. Per germline, CDR1 LNHDA and CDR2 SQIVND (reference sequence). The CDR3 DNA follows: TGTGCCAGTAGTACCCAGTCTAGGAACAATCAGCCCCAGCATTTT. Amino acid sequence: CASSTQSRNNQPQHF. Full variable domain (rest looked up from reference TRBV19 and TRBJ1-5): DGGITQSPKYLFRKEGQNVTLSCEQNLNHDAMYWYRQDPGQGLRLIYYSQIVNDFQKGDIAEGYSVSREKKESFPLTVTSAQKNPTAFYLCASSTQSRNNQPQHFGDGTRLSIL.

This clone appeared a few times. The rearrangement joins TRBV6-6 to TRBJ1-1; D gene uncertain. Germline V gives CDR1 MNHNY, CDR2 SVGAGI (reference sequence). The germline V and J ends were trimmed by 6 bases and 5 bases, with 13 bases remaining between them. The CDR3 sequence is 13 residues long. CDR3 residues: CASSPTPRTEAFF. The CDR3 DNA reads TGTGCCAGCAGCCCAACCCCCAGGACTGAAGCTTTCTTT.

This clone came up a few times. The chain couples TRBV6-1 to TRBJ2-7; 10 bases agree with TRBD2. CDR3 size: 15 residues. With V trimmed by 8 bases and J by 0 bases, 7 bases remained unmatched. Per germline, CDR1 MNHNS and CDR2 SASEGT. The CDR3 DNA reads TGTGCCAGCTACAAACTAGCGGGGTCCTCCTACGAGCAGTACTTC. Residues: CASYKLAGSSYEQYF.

This clone was counted a few times. This chain connects TRBV4-3 to TRBJ1-3; D is unclear. Germline loops: CDR1 LGHNA, CDR2 YSLEER. The V end was cut by 2 bases, the J end by 3 bases, with 11 bases between. CDR3 size: 15 residues. CDR3 nucleotides: TGCGCCAGCAGCCAACAGGTTCTCCGTGGAAACACCATATATTTT. Protein product: CASSQQVLRGNTIYF.

The rearrangement uses TRBV9 and TRBJ2-6; D is ambiguous. The CDR3 is 14 residues long. Between the trimmed V and J ends, which lost 0 bases and 4 bases, there was a span of 5 bases. Per the germline V gene, CDR1 is SGDLS and CDR2 is YYNGEE. The DNA for the CDR3 is TGTGCCAGCAGCGTAGTTTCAGGGGCCAACGTCCTGACTTTC. Translation gives CASSVVSGANVLTF.

The V call is TRBV5-1, the J call TRBJ1-2, with 8 bases matching TRBD1. Per the germline V gene, CDR1 is SGHRS and CDR2 is YFSETQ. V trimming: 3 bases; J trimming: 6 bases; junction bases outside the gene matches: 1. The CDR3 loop spans 12 amino acids. The CDR3 nucleotides read TGCGCCAGCAGCTCGGACAGGGATGGCTACACCTTC. Protein product: CASSSDRDGYTF.

This chain uses TRBV28 with TRBJ2-3; 8 positions match TRBD2. With V trimmed by 6 bases and J by 5 bases, 4 bases remained unmatched. The CDR3 sequence is 13 residues long. The V gene's germline CDR1 is MDHEN and CDR2 SYDVKM. The CDR3 nucleotides read TGTGCCAGCAGGGCGGGGGGTGAAGATACGCAGTATTTT. Translating gives CASRAGGEDTQYF.

Comment on this clone: One end of the junction does not line up with germline, which may come from a read error. This chain connects TRBV30 to TRBJ1-4, with D maybe TRBD1 (6 bases). The germline V gene encodes CDR1 GTSNPN and CDR2 SVGIG (reference sequence). CDR3 length equals 12 residues. The CDR3 DNA reads TGTGCCTGGAGCGCCGTCGAGGGGGAAGAAGTTTTT. Translation gives CAWSAVEGEEVF.

The chain joins TRBV9 to TRBJ2-3, with D unresolved. The germline V gene encodes CDR1 SGDLS and CDR2 YYNGEE. The CDR3 has 15 amino acids. The V end was cut by 2 bases, the J end by 2 bases, with 12 bases between. This CDR3 is CASSVGSGNTDTQYF. DNA for the CDR3: TGTGCCAGCAGCGTGGGCAGTGGCAACACAGATACGCAGTATTTT.

This clone was picked up a small number of times. The chain has TRBV18 and TRBJ1-2, with 9 bases fitting TRBD1. V lost 3 bases and J lost 2; bases outside the gene matches: 4. There are 15 residues in the CDR3. Germline assignment: CDR1 KGHSH and CDR2 LQKENI. The CDR3: CASSPRTGDNYGYTF. The DNA for the CDR3 is TGTGCCAGCTCACCCCGGACAGGGGACAACTATGGCTACACCTTC.

This clone showed up just a few times. Other DNA variants within this sample encode the same CDR3. For the CDR3, the DNA is TGTGCCAGTAGTATTGGGACAGGCTACAATGAGCAGTTCTTC. As protein: CASSIGTGYNEQFF. This chain links TRBV19 with TRBJ2-1; 8 positions agree with TRBD1. Trimming took 3 bases from V and 3 from J; bases not matched to a gene: 1. This CDR3 comprises 14 residues. Germline CDR1 is LNHDA and CDR2 is SQIVND (reference sequence).

This clone appeared a few times. The chain uses TRBV7-2 and TRBJ2-1; D possibly corresponds to TRBD1 (6 bases). With 2 bases removed from V and 6 bases from J, the gap between germline ends came to 14 bases. Germline V CDR1 and CDR2: SGHTA, FQGNSA. The CDR3 extends over 15 amino acids. DNA for the CDR3: TGTGCCAGCAGCTTATTGGGACAACATGTCAATGAGCAGTTCTTC. Translation: CASSLLGQHVNEQFF.

This clone has only a few counts. The J gene is TRBJ1-5, the V gene TRBV4-3; D remains unclear. Germline values: CDR1 LGHNA, CDR2 YSLEER. The CDR3 has 15 residues. The V end lost 0 bases, the J end lost 0 bases, and 6 bases lay between the germline ends. Here the CDR3 DNA reads TGCGCCAGCAGCCAAGAAGCGATTAGCAATCAGCCCCAGCATTTT. It yields the protein CASSQEAISNQPQHF.

Only a few counts were recorded for this clone. The rearrangement joins TRBV5-1 to TRBJ2-2; possibly TRBD1 for D (5 bases). The V end was cut by 0 bases, the J end by 4 bases, with 7 bases between. The CDR3 totals 14 residues. The germline V gene has CDR1 SGHRS and CDR2 YFSETQ. CDR3 protein: CASSLVGATGELFF. CDR3 in DNA: TGCGCCAGCAGCTTGGTAGGGGCCACCGGGGAGCTGTTTTTT.